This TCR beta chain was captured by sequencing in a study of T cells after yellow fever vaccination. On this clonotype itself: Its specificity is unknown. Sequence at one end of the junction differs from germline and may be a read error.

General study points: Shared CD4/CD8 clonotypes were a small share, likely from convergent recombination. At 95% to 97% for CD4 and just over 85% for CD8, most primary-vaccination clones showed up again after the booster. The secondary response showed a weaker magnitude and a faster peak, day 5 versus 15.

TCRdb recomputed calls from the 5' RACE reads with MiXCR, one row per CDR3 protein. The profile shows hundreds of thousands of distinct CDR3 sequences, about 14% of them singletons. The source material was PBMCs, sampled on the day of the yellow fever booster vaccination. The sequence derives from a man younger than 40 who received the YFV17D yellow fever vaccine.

The CDR3 bases are TGTGCCAGCAGTGAATTCCCCCGGGACGGGGGCTTCACCTTC. Translation: CASSEFPRDGGFTF. The chain has TRBV25-1 and TRBJ1-2, with a tentative D call TRBD1 (6 bases). CDR1 is MGHDK and CDR2 is SYGVNS in the germline V gene. The CDR3 spans 14 residues.